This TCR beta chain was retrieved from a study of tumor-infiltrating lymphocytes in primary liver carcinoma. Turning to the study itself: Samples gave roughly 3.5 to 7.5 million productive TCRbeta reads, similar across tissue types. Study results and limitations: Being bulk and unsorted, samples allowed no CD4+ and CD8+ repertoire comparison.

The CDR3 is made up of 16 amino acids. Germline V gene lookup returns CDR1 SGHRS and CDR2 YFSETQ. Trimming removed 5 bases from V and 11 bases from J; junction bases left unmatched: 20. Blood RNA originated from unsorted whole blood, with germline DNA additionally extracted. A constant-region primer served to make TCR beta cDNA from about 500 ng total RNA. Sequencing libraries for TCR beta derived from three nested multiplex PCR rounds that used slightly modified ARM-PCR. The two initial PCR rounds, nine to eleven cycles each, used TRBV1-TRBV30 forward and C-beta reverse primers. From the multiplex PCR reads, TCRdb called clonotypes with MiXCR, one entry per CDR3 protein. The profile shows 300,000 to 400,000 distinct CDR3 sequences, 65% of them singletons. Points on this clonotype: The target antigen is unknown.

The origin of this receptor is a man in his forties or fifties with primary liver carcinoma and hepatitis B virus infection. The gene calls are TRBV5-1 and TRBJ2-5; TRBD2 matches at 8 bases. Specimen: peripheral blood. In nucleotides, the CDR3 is TGCGCCAGCAGACCTCAAAGCGGGAGCTCCTACAATGAGCAGTACTTC. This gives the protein CASRPQSGSSYNEQYF.